The entry that follows covers one TCR beta chain sequence. Its antigen is undetermined. The CDR3 is made up of 14 amino acids. V was trimmed by 6 bases and J by 4 bases, leaving 12 bases between them. Germline CDR1 reads KGHSH; CDR2 reads LQKENI. The record originates from a study of cytomegalovirus exposure and HLA in healthy donors. Looking at the study overall: Per a later analysis, the 666 first-cohort and 120 or so validation repertoires shared one platform.

Separation from the roughly 600-subject first cohort characterized the roughly 120-subject validation cohort, to which the donors belonged. General study results and limits: The tendency of first-cohort TCR clusters to co-occur in the roughly 130 validation repertoires was the finding of a later analysis.

The assay was immunoSEQ multiplex PCR, and TCRdb's table has in-frame clones only and misses some. Here the sample spans 150,000 to 200,000 clones, approximately 89% being singletons. The V and J genes are TRBV18 and TRBJ2-2; unclear D gene. Sequenced material: PBMCs. This receptor was obtained from a young man in good health and CMV-seropositive. CDR3 protein: CASSTTGATGELFF. As DNA, the CDR3 is TGTGCCAGCTCCACAACGGGTGCCACCGGGGAGCTGTTTTTT. Combining the CDR3 with reference TRBV18 and TRBJ2-2 gives the whole variable domain NAGVMQNPRHLVRRRGQEARLRCSPMKGHSHVYWYRQLPEEGLKFMVYLQKENIIDESGMPKERFSAEFPKEGPSILRIQQVVRGDSAAYFCASSTTGATGELFFGEGSRLTVL.